These 22 T cell receptor beta chains were sequenced from one sample in a study of blood T cells in healthy people across ages. Through a sample-barcoded 5' primer and a J-beta primer mix, a second PCR was run for about 6 to 12 cycles. TCRdb ran MiXCR on the 5' RACE reads and lists one entry per CDR3 protein. Of 1.8 million or so distinct CDR3 sequences listed, about two fifths were seen once; the top ten hold 20% to 25%. The specimen was blood. These receptors were collected from a human donor in good health.

This rearrangement joins TRBV7-9 to TRBJ2-5; 9 nucleotides align to TRBD2. The length of the CDR3 is 16 residues. Germline assignment: CDR1 SEHNR and CDR2 FQNEAQ (reference sequence). J gave up 4 bases and V 2 bases, and 8 bases lay outside the gene matches. CDR3 bases: TGTGCCAGCAGCTTACTAGCGGGGAGTATCGGAGAGACCCAGTACTTC. Protein: CASSLLAGSIGETQYF. Together with reference TRBV7-9 and TRBJ2-5, the CDR3 gives the full variable domain: DTGVSQNPRHKITKRGQNVTFRCDPISEHNRLYWYRQTLGQGPEFLTYFQNEAQLEKSRLLSDRFSAERPKGSFSTLEIQRTEQGDSAMYLCASSLLAGSIGETQYFGPGTRLLVL.

The rearrangement uses TRBV7-9 and TRBJ1-2; the D is unclear. The CDR3 length is 14 residues. V lost 5 bases to trimming and J lost 4 bases, with 14 bases between them. Germline-derived CDR1 and CDR2 are SEHNR and FQNEAQ (reference sequence). CDR3 coding DNA: TGTGCCAGCAGCGGAAACGACATCTTCTATGGCTACACCTTC. The encoded protein is CASSGNDIFYGYTF. The full variable domain, with the rest looked up from reference TRBV7-9 and TRBJ1-2, is DTGVSQNPRHKITKRGQNVTFRCDPISEHNRLYWYRQTLGQGPEFLTYFQNEAQLEKSRLLSDRFSAERPKGSFSTLEIQRTEQGDSAMYLCASSGNDIFYGYTFGSGTRLTVV.

The chain has TRBV7-2 and TRBJ2-7, with D perhaps matching TRBD2 (6 bases). Germline CDR1 reads SGHTA; CDR2 reads FQGNSA. The CDR3 length is 15 residues. V was cut by 4 bases and J by 2 bases, with 15 bases left in between. CDR3 sequence: CASSSTGAGTYEQYF. The CDR3 nucleotides read TGTGCCAGCAGCTCAACAGGCGCGGGAACCTACGAGCAGTACTTC.

This rearrangement joins TRBV3-1 to TRBJ2-3; D unclear. From germline, CDR1 is LGHDT and CDR2 YNNKEL (reference sequence). Trimming pared 2 bases from V and 1 base from J, leaving 7 bases between. The CDR3 covers 14 residues. The CDR3 spells CASSQSPGTDTQYF. CDR3 DNA: TGTGCCAGCAGCCAATCCCCCGGCACAGATACGCAGTATTTT.

This rearrangement joins TRBV29-1 to TRBJ2-3; D possibly uses TRBD1 or TRBD2 (5 bases each). The V end was cut by 5 bases, the J end by 6 bases, with 9 bases between. Germline loops: CDR1 SQVTM, CDR2 ANQGSEA. This CDR3 spans 11 amino acids. CDR3 protein: CSVRDLDTQYF. The CDR3 DNA follows: TGCAGCGTTAGGGACCTCGATACGCAGTATTTT.

This clonotype was found a few times. This chain joins TRBV29-1 and TRBJ2-1; no definite D call. V was clipped by 7 bases and J by 3 bases, with 13 bases between them. The CDR3 is 13 amino acids. Per the germline V gene, CDR1 is SQVTM and CDR2 is ANQGSEA. CDR3 coding DNA: TGCAGCGGATTAATCCCTAACTACAATGAGCAGTTCTTC. Translated: CSGLIPNYNEQFF.

This clonotype came up once. The chain uses TRBV7-2 and TRBJ1-6, with D perhaps TRBD1 (5 bases). Germline V gene lookup returns CDR1 SGHTA and CDR2 FQGNSA. This CDR3 comprises 16 residues. V lost 6 bases and J lost 3, with 15 bases in between. CDR3 protein: CASRRRGPHYNSPLHF. In nucleotides, the CDR3 is TGTGCCAGCAGACGACGGGGCCCTCACTATAATTCACCCCTCCACTTT.

The chain carries TRBV28 and TRBJ1-2, with 7 bases identical to TRBD1. J was trimmed by 2 bases and V by 4 bases; bases with no gene match: 7. CDR1 and CDR2 (germline): MDHEN, SYDVKM. CDR3 length: 15 amino acids. This CDR3 reads CASSSTGEANYGYTF. The DNA for the CDR3 is TGTGCCAGCAGTTCCACAGGGGAGGCGAACTATGGCTACACCTTC.

V is TRBV20-1 and J is TRBJ2-1; possibly TRBD1 or TRBD2 for D (5 bases each). Germline CDR1 DFQATT, CDR2 SNEGSKA (reference sequence). The CDR3 is 16 residues long. The V end lost 6 bases, the J end lost 6 bases, and 24 bases lay between the germline ends. The CDR3 coding sequence is TGCAGTGCCACACCCGGGGACGGAGCTTGGGGCAATGAGCAGTTCTTC. Protein: CSATPGDGAWGNEQFF.

The sample holds a few counts of this clonotype. The genes are TRBV6-1 and TRBJ2-1; D uncertain. Germline V gene data show CDR1 as MNHNS and CDR2 as SASEGT. V lost 5 bases and J 0 bases, leaving 11 bases between the germline ends. The length of the CDR3 is 15 residues. Here the CDR3 reads CASSSLSVSYNEQFF. The CDR3 nucleotides read TGTGCCAGCAGTTCTCTCTCAGTCTCCTACAATGAGCAGTTCTTC.

The chain combines TRBV20-1 with TRBJ1-2; D is unclear. Germline loops: CDR1 DFQATT, CDR2 SNEGSKA (reference sequence). Trimming pared 2 bases from V and 3 bases from J, leaving 13 bases between. The CDR3 runs to 14 residues. The CDR3 DNA is TGCAGTGCTAGAAATCCAGCGATATACTATGGCTACACCTTC. Its protein is CSARNPAIYYGYTF.

The table lists this clonotype with a few counts. CDR3 sequence (DNA): TGTGCCAGCACCGCTTTAGGAATATCGGCCCTCCACTTT. This gives the protein CASTALGISALHF. V usage is TRBV12-3 or TRBV12-4 and J usage is TRBJ1-6; D is uncertain. This CDR3 has 13 amino acids. Trimming stripped 7 bases from V and 14 bases from J, with 18 bases between.

The chain combines TRBV10-3 with TRBJ1-4, with 8 bases identical to TRBD1. CDR1 ENHRY and CDR2 SYGVKD come from the germline V gene. This CDR3 region has 15 residues. V dropped 6 bases and J dropped 4; count of bases not matched to a gene: 7. CDR3 amino acids: CAISSTGQDNEKLFF. Written as DNA, the CDR3 is TGTGCCATCAGCTCGACGGGACAGGATAATGAAAAACTGTTTTTT.

V and J are TRBV20-1 and TRBJ1-4; D perhaps matches TRBD1 (5 bases). The CDR3 is 14 amino acids. Germline V gene sequence: CDR1 DFQATT, CDR2 SNEGSKA (reference sequence). The ends were cut back, 2 bases at V and 5 bases at J, with 12 bases in the middle. The CDR3 spells CSARLGQGNEKLFF. The CDR3 nucleotides read TGCAGTGCTAGATTGGGGCAGGGAAATGAAAAACTGTTTTTT.

Comments on this clonotype: With a much larger clone just one base away, this may be a read error. This rearrangement joins TRBV29-1 to TRBJ2-3; no firm D call. The V gene's germline CDR1 is SQVTM and CDR2 ANQGSEA. V was cut by 3 bases and J by 1 base, with 5 bases left in between. The CDR3 covers 12 residues. The CDR3 is CSVEERTDTQYF. DNA for the CDR3: TGCAGCGTTGAGGAGCGCACAGATACGCAGTATTTT.

A remark on this clonotype: It may be a read error: a sequence one base away is much more abundant. V gene TRBV20-1 combines with J gene TRBJ2-1; perhaps TRBD2 as D (6 bases). Per the germline V gene, CDR1 is DFQATT and CDR2 is SNEGSKA (reference sequence). V shed 6 bases and J shed 0 bases, with 15 bases lying between them. The length of the CDR3 is 15 residues. CDR3 amino acids: CSAPGSVSSYNEQFF. As DNA, the CDR3 is TGCAGTGCCCCCGGGAGCGTCAGCTCCTACAATGAGCAGTTCTTC.

Points on this clonotype: A single base separates this from a much larger clone, so it may be a read error. The chain has TRBV9 and TRBJ2-5; no firm D call. V lost 3 bases, J lost 1 base, and 4 bases lay in between. The germline gives CDR1 SGDLS, CDR2 YYNGEE. CDR3 size: 12 residues. In nucleotides, the CDR3 is TGTGCCAGCAGCGAGGGCCAAGAGACCCAGTACTTC. It encodes CASSEGQETQYF.

The rearrangement joins TRBV18 to TRBJ2-1, with D perhaps TRBD2 (6 bases). The CDR3 runs to 15 residues. Germline V CDR1 and CDR2: KGHSH, LQKENI. The V and J ends lost 5 bases and 3 bases respectively, with 14 bases between them. CDR3 sequence reads: CASSEEASDYNEQFF. Here the CDR3 DNA reads TGTGCCAGCTCAGAGGAGGCTAGCGACTACAATGAGCAGTTCTTC. Drawing the rest from reference TRBV18 and TRBJ2-1, the complete variable domain is NAGVMQNPRHLVRRRGQEARLRCSPMKGHSHVYWYRQLPEEGLKFMVYLQKENIIDESGMPKERFSAEFPKEGPSILRIQQVVRGDSAAYFCASSEEASDYNEQFFGPGTRLTVL.

The chain uses TRBV29-1 and TRBJ2-1; D unclear. The CDR3 totals 14 residues. The V gene lost 4 bases and the J gene lost 0 bases, with 10 bases spanning the gap. Germline V gene sequence: CDR1 SQVTM, CDR2 ANQGSEA. The CDR3 protein is CSVVRPLSYNEQFF. CDR3 coding DNA: TGCAGCGTTGTGCGTCCGCTCTCCTACAATGAGCAGTTCTTC.

This rearrangement joins TRBV28 to TRBJ2-7; the D gene is possibly TRBD2 (5 bases). Per germline, CDR1 MDHEN and CDR2 SYDVKM. Trimming took 6 bases from V and 0 from J, leaving 15 bases between them. CDR3 size: 15 residues. In nucleotides, the CDR3 is TGTGCCAGCAGCACCCGGATAGGGAGCTCCTACGAGCAGTACTTC. Protein sequence: CASSTRIGSSYEQYF.

This chain links TRBV2 with TRBJ2-7; TRBD1 is a possible D gene (5 bases). V lost 3 bases and J 2 bases, leaving 11 bases between the germline ends. CDR3 length: 14 residues. Germline lookup yields CDR1 SNHLY and CDR2 FYNNEI. In DNA, the CDR3 is TGTGCCAGCAGTGACCCAGACAGAGCCTACGAGCAGTACTTC. Translating it yields CASSDPDRAYEQYF.

Remarks on this clonotype: One end of the junction does not line up with germline, which may come from a read error. The chain combines TRBV11-2 with TRBJ2-1; D uncertain. The CDR3 runs 14 residues. Germline V gene sequence: CDR1 SGHAT, CDR2 FQNNGV. This CDR3 reads CAGSLERVGNEQFF. The CDR3 coding sequence is TGTGCCGGCAGCTTAGAAAGGGTCGGGAATGAGCAGTTCTTC.